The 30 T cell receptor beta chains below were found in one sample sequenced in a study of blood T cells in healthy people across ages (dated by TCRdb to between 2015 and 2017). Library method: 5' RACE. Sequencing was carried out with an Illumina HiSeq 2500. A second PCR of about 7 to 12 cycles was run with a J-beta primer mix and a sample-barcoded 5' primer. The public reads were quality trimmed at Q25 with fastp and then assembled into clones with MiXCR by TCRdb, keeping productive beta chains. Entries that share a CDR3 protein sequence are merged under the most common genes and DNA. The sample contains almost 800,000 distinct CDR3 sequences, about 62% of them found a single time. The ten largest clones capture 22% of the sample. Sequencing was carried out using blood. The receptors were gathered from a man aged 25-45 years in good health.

This CDR3 is CASRTGVAGANVLTF. The DNA for the CDR3 is TGTGCCAGCAGGACAGGGGTAGCCGGGGCCAACGTCCTGACTTTC. The chain couples TRBV12-3 or TRBV12-4 to TRBJ2-6; TRBD1 matches at 8 bases. V lost 6 bases, J lost 4 bases, and 5 bases stayed unmatched. The length of the CDR3 is 15 residues.

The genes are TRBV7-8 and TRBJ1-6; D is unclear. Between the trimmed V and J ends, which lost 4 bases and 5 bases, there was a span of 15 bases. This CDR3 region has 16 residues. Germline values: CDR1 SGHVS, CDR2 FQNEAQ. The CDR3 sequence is CASSSRPLGDNSPLHF. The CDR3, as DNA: TGTGCCAGCAGCTCCCGGCCCCTTGGGGATAATTCACCCCTCCACTTT.

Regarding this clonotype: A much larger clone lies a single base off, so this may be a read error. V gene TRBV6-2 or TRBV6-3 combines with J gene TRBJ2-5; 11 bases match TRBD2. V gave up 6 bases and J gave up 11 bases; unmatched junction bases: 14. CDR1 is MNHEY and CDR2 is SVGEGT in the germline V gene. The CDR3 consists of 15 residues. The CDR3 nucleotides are TGTGCCAGCAGCTCTAGCGGGAGGAGAAAGAATGAGCAGTACTTC. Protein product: CASSSSGRRKNEQYF.

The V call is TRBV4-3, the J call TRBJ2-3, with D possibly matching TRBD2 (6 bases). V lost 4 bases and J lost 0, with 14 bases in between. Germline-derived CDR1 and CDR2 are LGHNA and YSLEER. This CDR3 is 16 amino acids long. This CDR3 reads CASSPLWEVSTDTQYF. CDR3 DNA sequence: TGCGCCAGCAGCCCCCTCTGGGAGGTTAGCACAGATACGCAGTATTTT.

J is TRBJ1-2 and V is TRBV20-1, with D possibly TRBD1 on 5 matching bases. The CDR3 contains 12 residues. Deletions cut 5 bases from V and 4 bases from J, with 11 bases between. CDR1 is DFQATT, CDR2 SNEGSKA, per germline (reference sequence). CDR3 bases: TGCAGTGCTCCCCAGGGTCTCTATGGCTACACCTTC. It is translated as CSAPQGLYGYTF.

This CDR3 reads CASSSQGAYGYTF. Written as DNA, the CDR3 is TGCGCCAGCAGCTCGCAGGGGGCATATGGCTACACCTTC. V usage is TRBV5-1 and J usage is TRBJ1-2, with 8 positions matching TRBD1. CDR3 length: 13 residues. V shed 3 bases, J shed 5 bases, and the junction held 3 bases outside the gene matches. The germline V gene encodes CDR1 SGHRS and CDR2 YFSETQ.

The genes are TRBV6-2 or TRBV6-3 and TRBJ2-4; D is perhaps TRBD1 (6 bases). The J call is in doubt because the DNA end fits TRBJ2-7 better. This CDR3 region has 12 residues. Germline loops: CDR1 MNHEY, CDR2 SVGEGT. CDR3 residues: CASRYQGIEQYF. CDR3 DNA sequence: TGTGCCAGCAGGTATCAGGGGATCGAGCAGTACTTC.

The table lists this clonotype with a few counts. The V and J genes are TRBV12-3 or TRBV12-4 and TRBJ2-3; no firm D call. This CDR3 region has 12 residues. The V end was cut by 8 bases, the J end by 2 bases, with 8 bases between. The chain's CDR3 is CASAGDTDTQYF. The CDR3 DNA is TGTGCCAGCGCTGGGGACACAGATACGCAGTATTTT.

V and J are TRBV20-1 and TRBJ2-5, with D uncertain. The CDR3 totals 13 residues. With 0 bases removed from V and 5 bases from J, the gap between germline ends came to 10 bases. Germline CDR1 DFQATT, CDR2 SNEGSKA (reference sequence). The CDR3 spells CSARDPVVETQYF. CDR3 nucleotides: TGCAGTGCTAGAGACCCTGTCGTGGAGACCCAGTACTTC.

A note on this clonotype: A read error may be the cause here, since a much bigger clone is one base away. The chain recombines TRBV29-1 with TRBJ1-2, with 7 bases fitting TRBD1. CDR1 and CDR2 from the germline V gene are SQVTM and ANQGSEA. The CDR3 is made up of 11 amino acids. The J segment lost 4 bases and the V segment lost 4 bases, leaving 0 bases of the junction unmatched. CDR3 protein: CSVGDSYGYTF. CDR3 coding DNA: TGCAGCGTTGGGGACAGCTATGGCTACACCTTC.

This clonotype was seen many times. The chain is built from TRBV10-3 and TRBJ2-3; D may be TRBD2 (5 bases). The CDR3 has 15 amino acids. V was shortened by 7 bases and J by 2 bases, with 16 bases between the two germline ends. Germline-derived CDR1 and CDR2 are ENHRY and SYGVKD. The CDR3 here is CAIMPDSPDTDTQYF. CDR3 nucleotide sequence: TGTGCCATCATGCCGGACTCCCCGGACACAGATACGCAGTATTTT.

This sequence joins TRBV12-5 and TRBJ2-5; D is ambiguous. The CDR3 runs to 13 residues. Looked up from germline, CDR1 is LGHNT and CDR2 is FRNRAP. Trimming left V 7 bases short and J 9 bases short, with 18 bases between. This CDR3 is CASAHRASQAQYF. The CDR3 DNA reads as TGTGCTAGTGCCCACCGGGCTTCTCAGGCCCAGTACTTC. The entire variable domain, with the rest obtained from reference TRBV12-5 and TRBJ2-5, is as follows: DARVTQTPRHKVTEMGQEVTMRCQPILGHNTVFWYRQTMMQGLELLAYFRNRAPLDDSGMPKDRFSAEMPDATLATLKIQPSEPRDSAVYFCASAHRASQAQYFGPGTRLLVL.

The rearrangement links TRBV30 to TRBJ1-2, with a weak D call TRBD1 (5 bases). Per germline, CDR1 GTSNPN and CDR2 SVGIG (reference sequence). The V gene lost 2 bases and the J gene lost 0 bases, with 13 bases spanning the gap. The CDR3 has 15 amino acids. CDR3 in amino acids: CAWSTGSTANYGYTF. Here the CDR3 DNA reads TGTGCCTGGAGTACAGGCTCCACAGCTAACTATGGCTACACCTTC.

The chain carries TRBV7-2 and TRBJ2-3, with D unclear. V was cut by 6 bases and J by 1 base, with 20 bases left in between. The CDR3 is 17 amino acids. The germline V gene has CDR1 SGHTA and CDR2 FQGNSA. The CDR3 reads CASRGAASQGRTDTQYF. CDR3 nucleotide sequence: TGTGCCAGCAGAGGCGCGGCGTCCCAAGGACGCACAGATACGCAGTATTTT.

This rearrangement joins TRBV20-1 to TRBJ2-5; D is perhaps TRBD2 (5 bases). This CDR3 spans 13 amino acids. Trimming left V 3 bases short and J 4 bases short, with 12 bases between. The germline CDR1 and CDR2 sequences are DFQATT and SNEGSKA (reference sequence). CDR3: CSARGAYRETQYF. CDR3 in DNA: TGCAGTGCTAGGGGAGCGTACCGAGAGACCCAGTACTTC.

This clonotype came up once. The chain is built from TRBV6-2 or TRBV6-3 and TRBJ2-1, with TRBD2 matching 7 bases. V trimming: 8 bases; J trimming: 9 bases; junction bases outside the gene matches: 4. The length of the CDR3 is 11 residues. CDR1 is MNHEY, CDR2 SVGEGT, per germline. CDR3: CASGGSGEQFF. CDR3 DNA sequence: TGTGCCAGCGGCGGGAGTGGTGAGCAGTTCTTC.

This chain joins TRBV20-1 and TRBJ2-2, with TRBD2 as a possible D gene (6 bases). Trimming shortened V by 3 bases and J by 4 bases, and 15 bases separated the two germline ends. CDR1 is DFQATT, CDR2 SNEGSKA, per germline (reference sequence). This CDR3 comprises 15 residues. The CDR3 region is CSAREPGRPTGELFF. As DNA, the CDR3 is TGCAGTGCTAGGGAACCGGGGAGGCCCACCGGGGAGCTGTTTTTT.

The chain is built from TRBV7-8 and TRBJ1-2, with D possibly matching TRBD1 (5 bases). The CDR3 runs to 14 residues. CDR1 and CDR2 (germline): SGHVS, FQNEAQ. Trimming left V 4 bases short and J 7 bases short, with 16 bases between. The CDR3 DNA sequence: TGTGCCAGCAGCTCCGGGACTGTCCTTTTTGGCTACACCTTC. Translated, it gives CASSSGTVLFGYTF.

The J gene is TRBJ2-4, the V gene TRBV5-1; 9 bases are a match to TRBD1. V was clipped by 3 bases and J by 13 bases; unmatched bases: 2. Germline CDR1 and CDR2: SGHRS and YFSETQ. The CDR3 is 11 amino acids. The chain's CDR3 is CASSWTGEQYF. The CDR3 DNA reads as TGCGCCAGCAGCTGGACAGGGGAGCAGTACTTC.

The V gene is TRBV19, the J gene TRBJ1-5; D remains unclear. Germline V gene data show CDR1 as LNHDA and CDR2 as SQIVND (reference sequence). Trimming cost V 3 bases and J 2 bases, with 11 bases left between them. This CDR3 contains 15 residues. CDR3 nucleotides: TGTGCCAGTAGTATGCTGTCGATCGGCAATCAGCCCCAGCATTTT. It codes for CASSMLSIGNQPQHF. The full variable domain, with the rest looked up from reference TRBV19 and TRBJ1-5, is DGGITQSPKYLFRKEGQNVTLSCEQNLNHDAMYWYRQDPGQGLRLIYYSQIVNDFQKGDIAEGYSVSREKKESFPLTVTSAQKNPTAFYLCASSMLSIGNQPQHFGDGTRLSIL.

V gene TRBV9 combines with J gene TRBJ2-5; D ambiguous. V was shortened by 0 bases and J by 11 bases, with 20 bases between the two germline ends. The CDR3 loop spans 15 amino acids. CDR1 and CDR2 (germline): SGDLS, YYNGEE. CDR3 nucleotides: TGTGCCAGCAGCGTAGCCGGCAGGACCTACAATGAGCAGTACTTC. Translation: CASSVAGRTYNEQYF.

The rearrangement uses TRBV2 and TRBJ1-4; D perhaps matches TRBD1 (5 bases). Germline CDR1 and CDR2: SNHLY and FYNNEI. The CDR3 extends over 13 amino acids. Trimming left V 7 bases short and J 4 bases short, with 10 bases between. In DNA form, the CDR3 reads TGTGCCAGCATGGGGGGGGATAATGAAAAACTGTTTTTT. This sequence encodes CASMGGDNEKLFF. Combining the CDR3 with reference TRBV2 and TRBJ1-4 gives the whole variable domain EPEVTQTPSHQVTQMGQEVILRCVPISNHLYFYWYRQILGQKVEFLVSFYNNEISEKSEIFDDQFSVERPDGSNFTLKIRSTKLEDSAMYFCASMGGDNEKLFFGSGTQLSVL.

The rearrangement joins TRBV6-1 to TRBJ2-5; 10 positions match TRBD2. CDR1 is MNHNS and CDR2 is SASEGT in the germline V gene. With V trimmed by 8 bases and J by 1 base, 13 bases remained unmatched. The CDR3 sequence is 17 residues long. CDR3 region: CASPVQKLAGIQETQYF. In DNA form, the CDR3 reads TGTGCCAGCCCGGTCCAGAAACTAGCGGGGATCCAAGAGACCCAGTACTTC.

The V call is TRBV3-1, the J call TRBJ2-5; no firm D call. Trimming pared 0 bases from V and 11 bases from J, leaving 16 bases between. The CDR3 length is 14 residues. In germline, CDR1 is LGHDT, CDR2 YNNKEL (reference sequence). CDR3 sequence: CASSQDIETLKQYF. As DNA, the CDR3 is TGTGCCAGCAGCCAAGATATTGAGACACTTAAGCAGTACTTC.

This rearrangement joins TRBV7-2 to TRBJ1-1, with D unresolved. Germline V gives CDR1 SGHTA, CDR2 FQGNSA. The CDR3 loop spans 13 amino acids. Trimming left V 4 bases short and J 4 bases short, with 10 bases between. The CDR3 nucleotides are TGTGCCAGCAGCTCGGGGTGGATCACTGAAGCTTTCTTT. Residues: CASSSGWITEAFF.

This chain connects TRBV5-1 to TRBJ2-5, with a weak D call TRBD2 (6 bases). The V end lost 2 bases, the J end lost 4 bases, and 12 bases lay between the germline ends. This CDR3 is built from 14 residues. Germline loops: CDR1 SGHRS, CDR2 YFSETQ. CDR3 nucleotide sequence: TGCGCCAGCAGCTTTGAGGGCGGGGCAGAGACCCAGTACTTC. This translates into CASSFEGGAETQYF.

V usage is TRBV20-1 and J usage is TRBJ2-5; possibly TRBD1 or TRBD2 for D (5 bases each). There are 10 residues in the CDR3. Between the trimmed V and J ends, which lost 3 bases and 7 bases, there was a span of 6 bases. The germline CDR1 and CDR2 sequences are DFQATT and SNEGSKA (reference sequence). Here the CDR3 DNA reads TGCAGTGCTAGGGGACCGACCCAGTACTTC. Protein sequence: CSARGPTQYF.

This CDR3 reads CSASLEGEQYF. The CDR3 nucleotides read TGCAGTGCTTCCTTGGAGGGGGAGCAGTACTTC. The chain recombines TRBV20-1 with TRBJ2-4, with D tentatively TRBD1 or TRBD2 (6 bases each). The CDR3 spans 11 residues. Trimming removed 5 bases at V and 13 bases at J, with 15 bases between. The germline CDR1 and CDR2 sequences are DFQATT and SNEGSKA (reference sequence).

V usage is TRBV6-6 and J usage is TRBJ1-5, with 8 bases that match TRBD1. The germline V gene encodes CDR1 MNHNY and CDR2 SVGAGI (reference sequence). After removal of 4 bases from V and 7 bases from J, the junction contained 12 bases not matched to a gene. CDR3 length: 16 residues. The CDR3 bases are TGTGCCAGCAGTTCCTTTAGACAGGGGTTCGAACAGCCCCAGCATTTT. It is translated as CASSSFRQGFEQPQHF.

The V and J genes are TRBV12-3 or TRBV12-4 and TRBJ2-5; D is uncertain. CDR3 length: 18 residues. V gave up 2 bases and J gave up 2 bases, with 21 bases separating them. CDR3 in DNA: TGTGCCAGCAGTTTATGGACCTTGACTGGGGATGGGCAAGAGACCCAGTACTTC. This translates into CASSLWTLTGDGQETQYF.